Each of the 21 T cell receptor beta chains below was sequenced from the same sample in a study of resident and recirculating memory T cells in vitiligo. Profiling relied on immunoSEQ multiplex PCR, and the TCRdb table lists in-frame clones only, not all of them. The sample carries tens of thousands of clones, approximately 90% recorded once. The material sequenced was blood. Source of these receptors: a male donor with vitiligo.

J is TRBJ1-4 and V is TRBV5-1; a weak D match, TRBD1 (6 bases). The CDR3 has 15 amino acids. Trimming took off 4 bases at V and 8 bases at J, with 18 bases between the two ends. In germline, CDR1 is SGHRS, CDR2 YFSETQ. For the CDR3, the DNA is TGCGCCAGCAGCACAACAGGGCTGGGGGAAGAAAAACTGTTTTTT. It encodes CASSTTGLGEEKLFF.

This chain connects TRBV13 to TRBJ2-5, with 7 bases matching TRBD1. J was trimmed by 1 base and V by 3 bases; bases with no gene match: 2. The CDR3 covers 14 residues. Germline CDR1 is PRHDT and CDR2 is FYEKMQ (reference sequence). The CDR3 coding sequence is TGTGCCAGCAGCTTGACAGGGACCCAAGAGACCCAGTACTTC. It specifies CASSLTGTQETQYF.

The chain joins TRBV5-6 to TRBJ2-7; TRBD1 matches at 11 bases. Trimming removed 6 bases from V and 6 bases from J; junction bases left unmatched: 11. This CDR3 has 15 amino acids. Germline CDR1 and CDR2: SGHDT and YYEEEE. The CDR3 DNA follows: TGTGCCAGCACGTATCGTAGGACAGGGGGCCCCGAGCAGTACTTC. As protein: CASTYRRTGGPEQYF.

This clone was picked up one time. V usage is TRBV19 and J usage is TRBJ2-7; TRBD1 agrees at 7 bases. Germline V gives CDR1 LNHDA, CDR2 SQIVND (reference sequence). V trimming: 6 bases; J trimming: 4 bases; junction bases outside the gene matches: 3. CDR3 length: 12 residues. This CDR3 is CASSMTGYEQYF. The CDR3 nucleotides read TGTGCCAGTAGCATGACAGGGTACGAGCAGTACTTC.

This rearrangement joins TRBV9 to TRBJ1-5, with D unresolved. The germline V and J ends were trimmed by 0 bases and 3 bases, with 7 bases remaining between them. From germline, CDR1 is SGDLS and CDR2 YYNGEE. The CDR3 is 14 residues long. The CDR3: CASSVGQNNQPQHF. The CDR3 nucleotides read TGTGCCAGCAGCGTAGGCCAGAACAATCAGCCCCAGCATTTT. Full variable domain (missing parts from reference TRBV9 and TRBJ1-5): DSGVTQTPKHLITATGQRVTLRCSPRSGDLSVYWYQQSLDQGLQFLIQYYNGEERAKGNILERFSAQQFPDLHSELNLSSLELGDSALYFCASSVGQNNQPQHFGDGTRLSIL.

This chain links TRBV5-5 with TRBJ1-2; no firm D call. CDR3 size: 13 residues. Germline V gene lookup returns CDR1 SGHKS and CDR2 YYEKEE (reference sequence). V was cut by 4 bases and J by 3 bases, with 10 bases left in between. The CDR3 sequence: CASSPTEYYGYTF. CDR3 DNA sequence: TGTGCCAGCAGCCCCACAGAATACTATGGCTACACCTTC.

About this clone itself: The sample contains more than one DNA sequence encoding this CDR3. The chain employs TRBV5-6 and TRBJ1-1, with 7 bases lining up with TRBD1. The CDR3 totals 15 residues. Per the germline V gene, CDR1 is SGHDT and CDR2 is YYEEEE. Losses at the gene ends were 3 bases for V and 5 bases for J; bases not matched to a gene: 10. The CDR3 DNA follows: TGTGCCAGCAGCTCGCTCGACAGGGAGAATACTGAAGCTTTCTTT. It translates to CASSSLDRENTEAFF.

This chain uses TRBV29-1 with TRBJ1-1; D ambiguous. With 4 bases removed from V and 0 bases from J, the gap between germline ends came to 12 bases. Germline V gene lookup returns CDR1 SQVTM and CDR2 ANQGSEA. This CDR3 has 14 residues. The CDR3 nucleotides read TGCAGCGTTGTGTACGCGGGTATGAACACTGAAGCTTTCTTT. Translated, it gives CSVVYAGMNTEAFF.

V and J are TRBV9 and TRBJ2-3; 8 bases match TRBD2. J lost 2 bases, V lost 1 base, and 9 bases had no gene match. The CDR3 has 17 residues. From germline, CDR1 is SGDLS and CDR2 YYNGEE. Here the CDR3 reads CASSVSGGGGLTDTQYF. CDR3 coding DNA: TGTGCCAGCAGCGTATCCGGGGGCGGGGGGCTCACAGATACGCAGTATTTT. The full variable domain, completed using reference TRBV9 and TRBJ2-3, is DSGVTQTPKHLITATGQRVTLRCSPRSGDLSVYWYQQSLDQGLQFLIQYYNGEERAKGNILERFSAQQFPDLHSELNLSSLELGDSALYFCASSVSGGGGLTDTQYFGPGTRLTVL.

The CDR3 DNA reads as TGTGCCAGCAGCGTCCATAGCGGGGGTAACACCGGGGAGCTGTTTTTT. It specifies CASSVHSGGNTGELFF. The rearrangement joins TRBV9 to TRBJ2-2, with TRBD2 identical over 9 bases. The V gene end was trimmed by 2 bases and the J gene end by 2 bases; junction bases not matched to a gene: 4. This CDR3 is 16 amino acids long. The germline V gene has CDR1 SGDLS and CDR2 YYNGEE.

This chain uses TRBV7-9 with TRBJ2-1, with D uncertain. CDR3 size: 11 residues. Trimming pared 5 bases from V and 7 bases from J, leaving 6 bases between. Germline V gives CDR1 SEHNR, CDR2 FQNEAQ (reference sequence). The CDR3 region is CASSHANEQFF. The CDR3 bases are TGTGCCAGCAGCCATGCGAATGAGCAGTTCTTC.

Only one count was recorded for this clone. This chain connects TRBV4-1 to TRBJ1-1; TRBD1 matches at 10 bases. J gave up 5 bases and V 4 bases, and 10 bases lay outside the gene matches. The CDR3 loop spans 16 amino acids. Germline V lookup: CDR1 MGHRA, CDR2 YSYEKL. The CDR3 DNA reads as TGCGCCAGCAGCCCCGCTTTAGGGACAGGGGTTACTGAAGCTTTCTTT. It is translated as CASSPALGTGVTEAFF.

This clone was detected only once. This chain joins TRBV30 and TRBJ1-2; 10 nucleotides line up with TRBD1. Losses at the gene ends were 3 bases for V and 11 bases for J; bases not matched to a gene: 12. The length of the CDR3 is 14 residues. Germline CDR1 reads GTSNPN; CDR2 reads SVGIG (reference sequence). CDR3 amino acids: CAWSPKGTGAQYTF. CDR3 in DNA: TGTGCCTGGAGCCCAAAGGGGACAGGGGCACAATACACCTTC.

The chain links TRBV6-5 to TRBJ2-5, with D hard to call. With 0 bases removed from V and 4 bases from J, the gap between germline ends came to 12 bases. CDR1 MNHEY and CDR2 SVGAGI come from the germline V gene. This CDR3 contains 15 residues. CDR3 amino acids: CASSYSSLRLETQYF. In DNA form, the CDR3 reads TGTGCCAGCAGTTACTCTTCTCTGCGCTTAGAGACCCAGTACTTC.

The genes are TRBV6-6 and TRBJ2-7; TRBD2 is a possible D gene (6 bases). The CDR3 runs to 14 residues. V was trimmed by 7 bases and J by 1 base, leaving 14 bases between them. Germline values: CDR1 MNHNY, CDR2 SVGAGI (reference sequence). The DNA for the CDR3 is TGTGCCAGCATCTTCGGGGGTACTTCCTACGAGCAGTACTTC. This codes for CASIFGGTSYEQYF.

The chain combines TRBV27 with TRBJ2-2; D not certain. The CDR3 is made up of 13 amino acids. The germline V gene encodes CDR1 MNHEY and CDR2 SMNVEV (reference sequence). Trimming removed 5 bases from V and 7 bases from J, with 11 bases in between. DNA of the CDR3: TGTGCCAGCAGTCTCCAGGTCATCGGGGAGCTGTTTTTT. Translating it yields CASSLQVIGELFF.

The chain recombines TRBV11-2 with TRBJ1-4; weak D call: TRBD1 (6 bases). Germline V gene lookup returns CDR1 SGHAT and CDR2 FQNNGV. Trimming shortened V by 5 bases and J by 8 bases, and 18 bases separated the two germline ends. This CDR3 spans 15 amino acids. The CDR3 coding sequence is TGTGCCAGCAGCGCCCTCAGGGGATTTAGAGAAAAACTGTTTTTT. Translating gives CASSALRGFREKLFF.

The V and J genes are TRBV9 and TRBJ1-1; the match to TRBD1 covers 10 bases. Germline-derived CDR1 and CDR2 are SGDLS and YYNGEE. The V gene end was trimmed by 4 bases and the J gene end by 3 bases; junction bases not matched to a gene: 9. The CDR3 sequence is 16 residues long. CDR3 nucleotides: TGTGCCAGCAGCCCCAGACAGGGGGCAGGAGACACTGAAGCTTTCTTT. Residues: CASSPRQGAGDTEAFF.

V is TRBV6-5 and J is TRBJ1-2; 11 nucleotides match TRBD1. The CDR3 runs 14 residues. Germline V CDR1 and CDR2: MNHEY, SVGAGI. V shed 4 bases, J shed 4 bases, and the junction held 2 bases outside the gene matches. CDR3 bases: TGTGCCAGCAGTTGGGGACAGGGGGGCTATGGCTACACCTTC. Translating gives CASSWGQGGYGYTF.

V usage is TRBV6-5 and J usage is TRBJ1-6, with 7 positions matching TRBD1. With V trimmed by 5 bases and J by 4 bases, 2 bases remained unmatched. The CDR3 covers 14 residues. The germline V gene has CDR1 MNHEY and CDR2 SVGAGI. The CDR3 spells CASSRGQYNSPLHF. CDR3 sequence (DNA): TGTGCCAGCAGTCGGGGACAGTATAATTCACCCCTCCACTTT.

The chain is built from TRBV28 and TRBJ1-2, with 8 bases identical to TRBD1. CDR3 length: 14 residues. Germline loops: CDR1 MDHEN, CDR2 SYDVKM. With 5 bases clipped from V and 8 bases from J, the junction kept 10 bases outside the gene matches. The CDR3 DNA sequence: TGTGCCAGCAGTCTTCCGGGACAGGCGGTGGGCTACACCTTC. Amino acid sequence: CASSLPGQAVGYTF.